The clone carrying this TCR beta chain was detected once. What it binds is not known. An immunoSEQ assay, version v3.0, was performed at survey level. This table comes from immunoSEQ multiplex PCR, and its TCRdb copy is limited to in-frame clones, with some not included. The data hold about 34,000 clones, with roughly 77% observed a single time. The length of the CDR3 is 15 residues. V lost 2 bases to trimming and J lost 2 bases, with 14 bases between them. CDR1 and CDR2 (germline): SGHRS, YFSETQ. The sample is drawn from a study of long-term antiretroviral therapy in people with HIV. General study points: Diversity remained lower than transplant donor controls, even though it increased after ART.

Without exception, participants with HIV were treated in the United States. The specimen was unsorted PBMCs, collected 1.9 years after starting antiretroviral therapy. The sequence came from a man younger than 30 with HIV. J is TRBJ2-7 and V is TRBV5-1; possible D gene TRBD1, 5 bases. CDR3 amino acids: CASSFSMTEPYEQYF. The DNA for the CDR3 is TGCGCCAGCAGCTTTAGTATGACAGAGCCCTACGAGCAGTACTTC.